These 13 T cell receptor beta chains were all obtained from the same sample, sequenced in a study of OX40 agonist ivuxolimab in advanced cancers. Sequencing used immunoSEQ multiplex PCR; TCRdb keeps in-frame clones, though not all of them. Of around 100,000 clones listed, about nine tenths are singletons. The input for sequencing was CD4+ or CD8+ T cells sorted from blood, taken in a trial of the OX40 agonist ivuxolimab. These receptors were taken from an adult with an advanced solid tumor such as melanoma, head and neck, liver or kidney cancer.

V usage is TRBV18 and J usage is TRBJ2-2; 11 bases are a match to TRBD2. Trimming cost V 3 bases and J 7 bases; bases outside gene matches: 7. The germline gives CDR1 KGHSH, CDR2 LQKENI. The CDR3 is 16 residues long. As DNA, the CDR3 is TGTGCCAGCTCACCTGGGACTAGCGGAGGGAGCGGGGAGCTGTTTTTT. It is translated as CASSPGTSGGSGELFF.

J is TRBJ2-7 and V is TRBV6-1; D not certain. Germline loops: CDR1 MNHNS, CDR2 SASEGT. V lost 5 bases, J lost 6 bases, and 8 bases lay in between. This CDR3 comprises 11 residues. The CDR3 bases are TGTGCCAGCAGTACCCCTGGCGAGCAGTACTTC. It codes for CASSTPGEQYF.

The rearrangement joins TRBV7-6 to TRBJ2-7; D unclear. V gave up 4 bases and J gave up 3 bases, with 16 bases separating them. The length of the CDR3 is 15 residues. From germline, CDR1 is SGHVS and CDR2 FNYEAQ. CDR3 coding DNA: TGTGCCAGCAGCTCGGGCCCCGCGGCTAGCTACGAGCAGTACTTC. This encodes CASSSGPAASYEQYF.

The chain is built from TRBV5-6 and TRBJ1-6; tentative D call: TRBD1 (6 bases). The CDR3 is 15 amino acids. Germline lookup yields CDR1 SGHDT and CDR2 YYEEEE. The V gene lost 2 bases and the J gene lost 7 bases, with 13 bases spanning the gap. The CDR3 region is CASSLETTGNSPLHF. The DNA of the CDR3 is TGTGCCAGCAGCTTAGAGACGACAGGAAATTCACCCCTCCACTTT.

The chain links TRBV4-2 to TRBJ2-3; 7 nucleotides align to TRBD2. V shed 3 bases and J 0 bases; nucleotides not matched to a gene: 3. CDR3 length: 15 amino acids. Per the germline V gene, CDR1 is LGHNA and CDR2 is YNFKEQ. CDR3 protein: CASSQLLASTDTQYF. CDR3 bases: TGTGCCAGCAGCCAGTTACTAGCGAGCACAGATACGCAGTATTTT.

This chain uses TRBV7-2 with TRBJ2-1; D gene uncertain. Trimming took 2 bases from V and 3 from J, leaving 8 bases between them. The germline gives CDR1 SGHTA, CDR2 FQGNSA. The length of the CDR3 is 14 residues. The CDR3 here is CASSLRPIYNEQFF. In nucleotides, the CDR3 is TGTGCCAGCAGCTTAAGGCCCATCTACAATGAGCAGTTCTTC.

This CDR3 is CAWSVLAGTEQYF. For the CDR3, the DNA is TGTGCCTGGAGTGTACTAGCGGGAACTGAGCAGTACTTC. This chain uses TRBV30 with TRBJ2-7; 10 bases map to TRBD2. This CDR3 spans 13 amino acids. Unmatched junction bases numbered 3, after V lost 0 bases and J lost 7 bases. CDR1 is GTSNPN and CDR2 is SVGIG in the germline V gene (reference sequence).

The J gene is TRBJ2-7, the V gene TRBV11-2; 7 bases are shared with TRBD2. J lost 3 bases, V lost 5 bases, and 4 bases had no gene match. From germline, CDR1 is SGHAT and CDR2 FQNNGV. This CDR3 region has 13 residues. The DNA of the CDR3 is TGTGCCAGCAGCGCTAGCGGTTACTACGAGCAGTACTTC. This gives the protein CASSASGYYEQYF.

V and J are TRBV6-1 and TRBJ2-1, with D maybe TRBD1 (6 bases). This CDR3 is 11 amino acids long. Germline V gives CDR1 MNHNS, CDR2 SASEGT. V lost 11 bases to trimming and J lost 4 bases, with 9 bases between them. The CDR3: CALQGYNEQFF. In DNA, the CDR3 is TGTGCCTTGCAGGGGTACAATGAGCAGTTCTTC.

V and J are TRBV11-3 and TRBJ2-1; possibly TRBD1 or TRBD2 for D (5 bases each). CDR1 is SGHNT, CDR2 YENEEA, per germline. The CDR3 length is 19 residues. The V end was cut by 1 base, the J end by 4 bases, with 23 bases between. This CDR3 reads CASSLGRWAWNRTYNEQFF. The CDR3 DNA reads as TGTGCCAGCAGCTTAGGGAGGTGGGCCTGGAACCGGACATACAATGAGCAGTTCTTC.

The chain links TRBV6-5 to TRBJ1-1; the D is unclear. The CDR3 runs to 13 residues. V lost 2 bases, J lost 5 bases, and 9 bases lay in between. CDR1 MNHEY and CDR2 SVGAGI come from the germline V gene. The CDR3 is CASSYRGWTEAFF. The CDR3 DNA follows: TGTGCCAGCAGTTACCGCGGTTGGACTGAAGCTTTCTTT.

This clone turned up a few times. This chain joins TRBV29-1 and TRBJ1-1; 7 bases align to TRBD1. The ends lost 6 bases at V and 0 bases at J; junction bases unmatched: 4. The CDR3 totals 13 residues. CDR1 and CDR2 from the germline V gene are SQVTM and ANQGSEA. In nucleotides, the CDR3 is TGCAGCGTAAGGAGGGGGCTGAACACTGAAGCTTTCTTT. Its protein is CSVRRGLNTEAFF.

The CDR3 loop is CASSPGGLAGRSIQYF. Here the CDR3 DNA reads TGTGCCAGCAGCCCTGGGGGGCTAGCGGGTCGGAGCATCCAGTACTTC. J is TRBJ2-5 and V is TRBV11-2; 8 bases line up with TRBD2. Germline V gene sequence: CDR1 SGHAT, CDR2 FQNNGV. The CDR3 sequence is 16 residues long. Losses at the gene ends were 5 bases for V and 10 bases for J; bases not matched to a gene: 18. The full variable domain, rest sourced from reference TRBV11-2 and TRBJ2-5, is EAGVAQSPRYKIIEKRQSVAFWCNPISGHATLYWYQQILGQGPKLLIQFQNNGVVDDSQLPKDRFSAERLKGVDSTLKIQPAKLEDSAVYLCASSPGGLAGRSIQYFGPGTRLLVL.